This is a list of T cell receptor beta chains from one sample in a study of T cells in Graves' hyperthyroidism and ophthalmopathy. TCRdb independently ran MiXCR on the multiplex PCR reads; one entry per CDR3 protein. The table lists around 690,000 distinct CDR3 sequences, less than 25% of them singletons. The sequencing input was blood. These receptors were obtained from a man aged 25 to 40 with Graves' ophthalmopathy. The CDR3 runs from the conserved cysteine through the conserved F or W. The order of the fields is J gene, V gene, D gene, CDR3 protein. A D gene is named only where the DNA matches it firmly.

>TRBJ1-2|TRBV27|TRBD1
CASSPHRGPYGYTF
>TRBJ2-2|TRBV6-1|-
CASTDTPGELFF
>TRBJ2-3|TRBV5-1|-
CASRPGTFGTDTQYF
>TRBJ2-1|TRBV9|TRBD2
CASSSPTSGGNEQFF
>TRBJ2-1|TRBV4-2|TRBD2
CASSQAQPTSGNNEQFF
>TRBJ2-7|TRBV12-3/TRBV12-4|TRBD2
CASSLSLSGRTNYEQYF
>TRBJ1-5|TRBV12-3/TRBV12-4|TRBD1
CASSLGRGSGQPQHF
>TRBJ2-7|TRBV28|TRBD1
CASSATGTGGQSSYEQYF
>TRBJ2-2|TRBV10-3|-
CATQNNTGELFF
>TRBJ2-1|TRBV14|-
CASSQVGALGQFF
>TRBJ1-3|TRBV5-1|-
CASSLVASGNTIYF
>TRBJ1-2|TRBV15|-
CATSRFDTGDYGYTF
>TRBJ2-3|TRBV12-3/TRBV12-4|TRBD1
CASSGTGDADTQYF
>TRBJ2-3|TRBV10-3|TRBD2
CAISDPPGTSSSTDTQYF
>TRBJ1-2|TRBV6-5|TRBD1
CASSYNQGANYGYTF
>TRBJ2-2|TRBV19|-
CASTPGLRGATGELFF
>TRBJ2-3|TRBV14|TRBD2
CASSQAGGRTTQYF
>TRBJ2-1|TRBV6-1|-
CASNPQGGHNEQFF
>TRBJ2-1|TRBV27|TRBD2
CASSFLAGGTDRYNEQFF
>TRBJ1-5|TRBV19|-
CASRSGPNGNQPQHF
>TRBJ2-7|TRBV5-1|-
CASSAQYEQYF
>TRBJ1-1|TRBV28|-
CASSRLQGSYTEAFF
>TRBJ2-1|TRBV3-1|TRBD2
CASRKSGVSYNEQFF
>TRBJ1-2|TRBV15|-
CATSRDWEGANGYTF
>TRBJ1-1|TRBV7-9|TRBD1
CASSLGTGYGGAFF
>TRBJ2-3|TRBV7-9|-
CASSLDGGSDTQYF
>TRBJ2-1|TRBV11-2|-
CASSSSRYNEQFF
>TRBJ1-2|TRBV3-1|-
CASSSPGTHTNYGYTF
>TRBJ1-1|TRBV19|-
CATSEILNTEAFF
>TRBJ2-1|TRBV9|-
CASSVAQGVYLWNEQFF
>TRBJ2-1|TRBV2|-
CASRRQQGNEQFF
>TRBJ2-3|TRBV7-9|-
CASSLGRQTTDTQYF
>TRBJ1-2|TRBV7-9|TRBD1
CASSAGQYNYGYTF
>TRBJ2-5|TRBV7-6|TRBD2
CASSSRTSGIKETQYF
>TRBJ2-7|TRBV10-1|-
CASSEHRDNEQYF
>TRBJ2-7|TRBV19|TRBD2
CASSTSGLAGEYEQYF
>TRBJ2-7|TRBV29-1|-
CSVERGSYEQYF
>TRBJ1-2|TRBV20-1|-
CSARDVVAPMYGYTF
>TRBJ2-1|TRBV5-1|TRBD2
CASSSGLAPRYNEQFF
>TRBJ2-3|TRBV5-8|TRBD2
CASSQDLGVREAPQPSTDTQYF
>TRBJ2-1|TRBV20-1|-
CSAPPVIHSGNNEQFF
>TRBJ2-3|TRBV7-3|TRBD1
CASSLQGVKDTQYF
>TRBJ2-1|TRBV27|-
CASSLRTPYSYNEQFF
>TRBJ2-5|TRBV5-1|TRBD1
CASSFTRQGGQETQYF
>TRBJ2-1|TRBV20-1|TRBD2
CSAGPSGRAYNEQFF
>TRBJ2-2|TRBV7-9|-
CASSLLRGNTGELFF
>TRBJ2-5|TRBV2|TRBD1
CASSYRQGETQYF
>TRBJ2-2|TRBV11-2|-
CASSKAGRAVTGKLFF
>TRBJ2-6|TRBV7-9|-
CASSLEGQDYGANVLTF
>TRBJ2-2|TRBV4-1|-
CASSQSGGKPNTGELFF